This entry is about one T cell receptor (beta chain). The antigen remains unidentified. Other DNA sequences in this specimen translate into the identical CDR3. These data originate in a study of shared clonotypes between healthy human individuals. Findings and limits, study-wide: Larger richness was generally estimated for naive than memory subsets.

Libraries were prepared by immunoSEQ multiplex PCR; TCRdb keeps only in-frame clonotypes and omits some of them. The data show about 660,000 clones, approximately 79% seen once. The CDR3 extends over 14 amino acids. Germline V gene lookup returns CDR1 MNHEY and CDR2 SVGAGI. Deletions cut 0 bases from V and 4 bases from J, with 9 bases between. The sequence derives from a woman aged 25 to 45 in good health. Material: memory CD4+ T cells sorted from blood. Subset specified: CD45RA-negative fraction. The J gene is TRBJ1-1, the V gene TRBV6-5; weak D call: TRBD1 (6 bases). The CDR3 sequence: CASSYSGGFTEAFF. The CDR3 nucleotides are TGTGCCAGCAGTTACTCCGGGGGCTTCACTGAAGCTTTCTTT.